This paragraph reports one T cell receptor (beta chain). Its antigen remains unidentified. This sample is part of a study of cytomegalovirus exposure and HLA in healthy donors. Study results and caveats: In vitro testing confirmed three CMV-associated chains as specific for CMV antigens. Reports showed the classifier diagnosing cytomegalovirus status with high specificity and sensitivity. In the 130 or so validation repertoires, a later analysis found that first-cohort TCR clusters tended to co-occur. Associated with cytomegalovirus, according to the listing, were around 170 TCR beta chains.

The CDR3 spans 16 residues. Germline loops: CDR1 SGHRS, CDR2 YFSETQ. V gave up 0 bases and J gave up 3 bases, with 12 bases separating them. TCRdb's table, derived via immunoSEQ multiplex PCR, lists solely in-frame clones and lacks some. The sample holds some 84,000 clones, more than 75% seen once. The V call is TRBV5-1, the J call TRBJ2-2; maybe TRBD1 (6 bases). The specimen sequenced was PBMCs. The receptor comes from a man in his thirties or forties in good health and CMV-seronegative. CDR3 protein: CASSLVVGGHTGELFF. The DNA for the CDR3 is TGCGCCAGCAGCTTGGTGGTAGGGGGACACACCGGGGAGCTGTTTTTT.